The clone carrying this TCR beta chain was seen a handful of times. The antigen is not known. The CDR3 is 16 residues long. Germline V gene data show CDR1 as MNHEY and CDR2 as SMNVEV (reference sequence). V lost 5 bases, J lost 0 bases, and 15 bases lay in between. This sample stems from a study of T cell repertoires in cytomegalovirus infection. TCRdb re-called the reads with MiXCR, one entry per CDR3 protein. The table lists 750,000 to 950,000 distinct CDR3 sequences, just under 30% of them singletons. Regarding the study as a whole: HLA-C-restricted CMV-specific TCR beta clonotypes were dominant in the ex vivo response.

J is TRBJ2-3 and V is TRBV27; D is perhaps TRBD2 (5 bases). The source was cultured CD8+ T cells from PBMCs, collected from culture after CMV antigen stimulation. The sequence was obtained from a human donor in good health (CMV status not recorded). Some clones in this sample may be carry-over from other donors' samples. The chain's CDR3 is CASSPTLGASTDTQYF. CDR3 coding DNA: TGTGCCAGCAGTCCTACCCTGGGAGCTAGCACAGATACGCAGTATTTT.